Following are 17 T cell receptor beta chains from one sample sequenced in a study of identical twins. TCRdb itself ran the 5' RACE reads through MiXCR, one entry per CDR3 protein. The profile shows about 240,000 distinct CDR3 sequences, about 10% of them singletons. The sequenced sample consisted of memory T cells sorted from blood. These receptor sequences come from a man aged 45-60 years in good health.

This clonotype has only a few counts. The chain couples TRBV15 to TRBJ2-7; D perhaps matches TRBD1 (5 bases). Germline V gives CDR1 LNHNV, CDR2 YYDKDF (reference sequence). This CDR3 is 14 amino acids long. V shed 4 bases and J shed 7 bases, with 17 bases lying between them. CDR3 sequence: CATSNLRGRSEQYF. The CDR3 DNA is TGTGCCACCAGCAACCTTAGGGGCCGGTCGGAGCAGTACTTC.

This clonotype was recorded a few times. The rearrangement joins TRBV14 to TRBJ2-1; tentative D call: TRBD2 (6 bases). The CDR3 sequence is 17 residues long. V shed 3 bases and J shed 3 bases, with 18 bases lying between them. Germline V CDR1 and CDR2: SGHDN, FVKESK. This chain's CDR3 is CASSHSRRGTVYNEQFF. The CDR3 DNA is TGTGCCAGCAGCCACTCCAGACGGGGGACCGTCTACAATGAGCAGTTCTTC.

The chain combines TRBV28 with TRBJ2-7; 12 bases are a match to TRBD2. The CDR3 extends over 15 amino acids. Germline V lookup: CDR1 MDHEN, CDR2 SYDVKM. V lost 5 bases, J lost 5 bases, and 7 bases stayed unmatched. The CDR3 sequence: CASSPSSGREDEQYF. The DNA for the CDR3 is TGTGCCAGCAGTCCCTCTAGCGGGAGGGAGGACGAGCAGTACTTC.

In its sample, this clonotype was seen many times. V is TRBV5-1 and J is TRBJ1-1; D remains unclear. With 0 bases removed from V and 1 base from J, the gap between germline ends came to 7 bases. CDR1 SGHRS and CDR2 YFSETQ come from the germline V gene. The length of the CDR3 is 14 residues. The DNA of the CDR3 is TGCGCCAGCAGCTTGGGCTCAGAGAACACTGAAGCTTTCTTT. Translated, it gives CASSLGSENTEAFF. The whole variable domain, filled in from reference TRBV5-1 and TRBJ1-1, reads KAGVTQTPRYLIKTRGQQVTLSCSPISGHRSVSWYQQTPGQGLQFLFEYFSETQRNKGNFPGRFSGRQFSNSRSEMNVSTLELGDSALYLCASSLGSENTEAFFGQGTRLTVV.

The sample holds a few counts of this clonotype. This sequence joins TRBV4-1 and TRBJ2-2; the D is unclear. Trimming stripped 2 bases from V and 1 base from J, with 5 bases between. The germline V gene encodes CDR1 MGHRA and CDR2 YSYEKL. The CDR3 consists of 14 residues. The CDR3 DNA follows: TGCGCCAGCAGCCAACTCCGGAACACCGGGGAGCTGTTTTTT. Residues: CASSQLRNTGELFF.

The chain has TRBV5-1 and TRBJ2-3, with TRBD2 matching over 8 bases. In germline, CDR1 is SGHRS, CDR2 YFSETQ. Trimming removed 10 bases from V and 3 bases from J; junction bases left unmatched: 7. This CDR3 comprises 13 residues. The CDR3 nucleotides are TGCGCCTCCGCGGTAGCGGGAACAGATACGCAGTATTTT. It encodes CASAVAGTDTQYF.

The CDR3 sequence: CASSQEGRSPLHF. The CDR3 region has the DNA TGTGCCAGCAGCCAAGAGGGTAGATCACCCCTCCACTTT. The rearrangement joins TRBV14 to TRBJ1-6, with unresolved D. The germline V and J ends were trimmed by 0 bases and 10 bases, with 7 bases remaining between them. Germline V CDR1 and CDR2: SGHDN, FVKESK. This CDR3 spans 13 amino acids. Full variable domain (remainder filled in from reference TRBV14 and TRBJ1-6): EAGVTQFPSHSVIEKGQTVTLRCDPISGHDNLYWYRRVMGKEIKFLLHFVKESKQDESGMPNNRFLAERTGGTYSTLKVQPAELEDSGVYFCASSQEGRSPLHFGNGTRLTVT.

This clonotype has a count of ten or more. One junction end disagrees with the germline gene, perhaps due to a read error. V gene TRBV9 combines with J gene TRBJ1-1, with unresolved D. The CDR3 is 11 residues long. CDR1 SGDLS and CDR2 YYNGEE come from the germline V gene. CDR3 coding DNA: TGCGCCAGCAGTCCCGGCACTGAAGCTTTCTTT. Translated: CASSPGTEAFF.

The table lists this clonotype with many counts. V gene TRBV7-2 combines with J gene TRBJ2-1; a weak D match, TRBD2 (5 bases). This CDR3 region has 16 residues. Germline lookup yields CDR1 SGHTA and CDR2 FQGNSA. The ends were cut back, 6 bases at V and 5 bases at J, with 20 bases in the middle. CDR3 DNA: TGTGCCAGCAGTTGGTTGCCGGGATCCGGAAACAATGAGCAGTTCTTC. Protein: CASSWLPGSGNNEQFF.

This clonotype was observed many times. This chain links TRBV11-2 with TRBJ1-2; D is uncertain. Trimming took off 0 bases at V and 3 bases at J, with 8 bases between the two ends. The CDR3 runs to 14 residues. Germline V gene lookup returns CDR1 SGHAT and CDR2 FQNNGV. For the CDR3, the DNA is TGTGCCAGCAGCTTAGATAAGGGCCACTATGGCTACACCTTC. Protein product: CASSLDKGHYGYTF.

This rearrangement joins TRBV18 to TRBJ2-2, with D uncertain. V was cut by 1 base and J by 3 bases, with 6 bases left in between. This CDR3 is built from 14 residues. CDR1 is KGHSH and CDR2 is LQKENI in the germline V gene. CDR3 bases: TGTGCCAGCTCACCACTAGTGTACACCGGGGAGCTGTTTTTT. It yields the protein CASSPLVYTGELFF.

The rearrangement links TRBV12-3 or TRBV12-4 to TRBJ2-4; weak D call: TRBD2 (6 bases). Trimming took off 6 bases at V and 0 bases at J, with 15 bases between the two ends. The CDR3 covers 16 residues. The CDR3, as DNA: TGTGCCAGCAGCCTCCAAAGCGGGTTAGCCAAAAACATTCAGTACTTC. This encodes CASSLQSGLAKNIQYF.

The sample holds a few counts of this clonotype. The V gene is TRBV5-1, the J gene TRBJ2-3; possibly TRBD2 for D (6 bases). The germline CDR1 and CDR2 sequences are SGHRS and YFSETQ. Deletions cut 3 bases from V and 5 bases from J, with 10 bases between. This CDR3 region has 13 residues. CDR3 DNA sequence: TGCGCCAGCAGCTACGGGGGTGGAGATACGCAGTATTTT. Amino acids: CASSYGGGDTQYF.

The CDR3 coding sequence is TGTGCCAGCAGTTCTGGACGGACCTCTGGAAACACCATATATTTT. This gives the protein CASSSGRTSGNTIYF. This rearrangement joins TRBV6-5 to TRBJ1-3; D is undetermined. Trimming removed 4 bases from V and 0 bases from J, with 10 bases in between. Germline V lookup: CDR1 MNHEY, CDR2 SVGAGI. The CDR3 contains 15 residues.

This clonotype was recorded many times. The chain couples TRBV20-1 to TRBJ2-1, with a weak D call TRBD2 (6 bases). Trimming took 5 bases from V and 7 from J, leaving 18 bases between them. CDR3 size: 14 residues. Germline V lookup: CDR1 DFQATT, CDR2 SNEGSKA (reference sequence). The CDR3: CSAPPAGGYNEQFF. Here the CDR3 DNA reads TGCAGTGCTCCACCAGCCGGGGGTTATAATGAGCAGTTCTTC.

This clonotype showed up just a few times. This chain connects TRBV29-1 to TRBJ2-1, with TRBD1 identical over 8 bases. The CDR3 is made up of 11 amino acids. Germline-derived CDR1 and CDR2 are SQVTM and ANQGSEA. J gave up 9 bases and V 6 bases, and 4 bases lay outside the gene matches. The DNA of the CDR3 is TGCAGCGTGGACAGGGTCAGTGAGCAGTTCTTC. Residues: CSVDRVSEQFF.

The J gene is TRBJ2-2, the V gene TRBV29-1; possibly TRBD2 for D (6 bases). Germline V gives CDR1 SQVTM, CDR2 ANQGSEA. The CDR3 runs to 15 residues. Trimming removed 2 bases at V and 1 base at J, with 11 bases between. CDR3 loop: CSVEMGLLNTGELFF. The CDR3 nucleotides read TGCAGCGTTGAAATGGGACTCTTGAACACCGGGGAGCTGTTTTTT.